This entry lists 22 T cell receptor beta chains sequenced from one sample in a study of blood T cell repertoires in COVID-19. The assay was immunoSEQ multiplex PCR, and TCRdb's table has in-frame clones only and misses some. The sample lists about 170,000 clones; 83% were seen once. Sample: peripheral blood. Receptor source: a woman of 80 years or more with acute or convalescent COVID-19.

V usage is TRBV4-2 and J usage is TRBJ2-5; 12 bases fit TRBD2. The CDR3 consists of 17 residues. Trimming cost V 1 base and J 5 bases; bases outside gene matches: 8. Germline loops: CDR1 LGHNA, CDR2 YNFKEQ. The DNA for the CDR3 is TGTGCCAGCAGCCAAGGGGCTAGCGGGGGGGCTTGGGAGACCCAGTACTTC. Its translation: CASSQGASGGAWETQYF.

The rearrangement uses TRBV15 and TRBJ2-5; D not resolved. Trimming cost V 0 bases and J 4 bases, with 24 bases left between them. This CDR3 region has 19 residues. The V gene's germline CDR1 is LNHNV and CDR2 YYDKDF (reference sequence). The CDR3 spells CATSRDHPEEIAYGETQYF. The DNA of the CDR3 is TGTGCCACCAGCAGAGATCACCCGGAAGAGATAGCCTACGGAGAGACCCAGTACTTC.

The V call is TRBV7-6, the J call TRBJ2-2; possible D gene TRBD2, 5 bases. This CDR3 is built from 14 residues. With 2 bases removed from V and 3 bases from J, the gap between germline ends came to 7 bases. From germline, CDR1 is SGHVS and CDR2 FNYEAQ. CDR3: CASSLKRDTGELFF. The CDR3 DNA sequence: TGTGCCAGCAGCTTAAAGAGGGACACCGGGGAGCTGTTTTTT.

CDR3 nucleotides: TGTGCCAGCAGCTTAGGCCCCGCGGGAACGGGGACTGAAGCTTTCTTT. It translates to CASSLGPAGTGTEAFF. The chain employs TRBV7-3 and TRBJ1-1; no clear D. V shed 2 bases and J shed 5 bases, with 18 bases lying between them. Germline V lookup: CDR1 SGHTA, CDR2 FQGTGA. This CDR3 spans 16 amino acids.

The gene calls are TRBV2 and TRBJ1-5; 8 bases are shared with TRBD1. V lost 1 base and J lost 0; bases outside the gene matches: 5. CDR3 size: 17 residues. Germline CDR1 reads SNHLY; CDR2 reads FYNNEI. The CDR3 region has the DNA TGTGCCAGCAGTGAAGTAGCAGGGGGCAGTAGCAATCAGCCCCAGCATTTT. This sequence encodes CASSEVAGGSSNQPQHF. Full variable domain (missing parts from reference TRBV2 and TRBJ1-5): EPEVTQTPSHQVTQMGQEVILRCVPISNHLYFYWYRQILGQKVEFLVSFYNNEISEKSEIFDDQFSVERPDGSNFTLKIRSTKLEDSAMYFCASSEVAGGSSNQPQHFGDGTRLSIL.

The chain couples TRBV6-6 to TRBJ1-6; the D is unclear. CDR3 length equals 18 residues. Germline-derived CDR1 and CDR2 are MNHNY and SVGAGI (reference sequence). The germline V and J ends were trimmed by 5 bases and 3 bases, with 20 bases remaining between them. The CDR3 sequence is CASSPSFDPRLYNSPLHF. CDR3 bases: TGTGCCAGCAGTCCCTCCTTTGACCCTCGACTCTATAATTCACCCCTCCACTTT.

CDR3 bases: TGTGCCAGCTCACCCACACCGGATACGCAGTATTTT. Its protein is CASSPTPDTQYF. The chain employs TRBV18 and TRBJ2-3; no firm D call. The CDR3 is 12 amino acids. Germline loops: CDR1 KGHSH, CDR2 LQKENI. Trimming left V 3 bases short and J 6 bases short, with 7 bases between.

The count of this clone is one. V is TRBV5-6 and J is TRBJ1-2; D not resolved. This CDR3 is 15 amino acids long. Germline CDR1 and CDR2: SGHDT and YYEEEE. With 0 bases removed from V and 3 bases from J, the gap between germline ends came to 12 bases. The CDR3 DNA reads as TGTGCCAGCAGCTTGGTAGGGTCCGGGGACTATGGCTACACCTTC. This encodes CASSLVGSGDYGYTF.

The chain links TRBV19 to TRBJ2-4; D is possibly TRBD1 (6 bases). Germline CDR1 and CDR2: LNHDA and SQIVND (reference sequence). CDR3 length equals 16 residues. The ends were cut back, 8 bases at V and 0 bases at J, with 17 bases in the middle. The CDR3 sequence: CASQQSGVGAKNIQYF. In nucleotides, the CDR3 is TGTGCCAGTCAACAATCAGGGGTGGGAGCCAAAAACATTCAGTACTTC.

The chain links TRBV9 to TRBJ2-2; 8 nucleotides match TRBD2. The trim removed 0 bases at V and 8 bases at J, leaving 9 bases unmatched. The germline V gene has CDR1 SGDLS and CDR2 YYNGEE. CDR3 size: 16 residues. The DNA for the CDR3 is TGTGCCAGCAGCGTAGAGGGGACTAGTTTCCCGGGGGAGCTGTTTTTT. Translating gives CASSVEGTSFPGELFF.

The V gene is TRBV5-1, the J gene TRBJ1-3; tentative D call: TRBD1 (5 bases). Between the trimmed V and J ends, which lost 4 bases and 3 bases, there was a span of 17 bases. Looked up from germline, CDR1 is SGHRS and CDR2 is YFSETQ. The CDR3 length is 16 residues. CDR3 sequence reads: CASSAGRGSVGNTIYF. The CDR3 nucleotides are TGCGCCAGCAGCGCCGGACGGGGGAGTGTTGGAAACACCATATATTTT.

The V and J genes are TRBV2 and TRBJ2-1; TRBD2 aligns across 9 bases. J was trimmed by 8 bases and V by 4 bases; bases with no gene match: 6. CDR3 size: 14 residues. Germline V gene data show CDR1 as SNHLY and CDR2 as FYNNEI. CDR3 in DNA: TGTGCCAGCAGTGCGGGACTAGCTAGCGATGAGCAGTTCTTC. It codes for CASSAGLASDEQFF.

The chain has TRBV2 and TRBJ2-7; maybe TRBD1 (6 bases). The CDR3 is made up of 13 amino acids. V lost 7 bases to trimming and J lost 5 bases, with 15 bases between them. Looked up from germline, CDR1 is SNHLY and CDR2 is FYNNEI. CDR3 DNA sequence: TGTGCCAGCACCTTGGGGGCCCCAAACGAGCAGTACTTC. Encoded protein: CASTLGAPNEQYF.

The chain links TRBV19 to TRBJ1-5; tentative D call: TRBD1 (6 bases). The CDR3 has 15 residues. Looked up from germline, CDR1 is LNHDA and CDR2 is SQIVND (reference sequence). V was pared by 3 bases and J by 3 bases, with 12 bases between. The CDR3 DNA reads as TGTGCCAGTAGTATGGGGACATCCTACAATCAGCCCCAGCATTTT. Its protein product is CASSMGTSYNQPQHF.

The chain links TRBV2 to TRBJ1-3, with D hard to call. Trimming shortened V by 4 bases and J by 9 bases, and 13 bases separated the two germline ends. CDR1 and CDR2 (germline): SNHLY, FYNNEI. This CDR3 region has 13 residues. CDR3 residues: CASSAGSYATIYF. Written as DNA, the CDR3 is TGTGCCAGCAGTGCCGGGTCGTACGCCACCATATATTTT.

The rearrangement links TRBV5-6 to TRBJ1-1, with D perhaps matching TRBD1 (5 bases). CDR1 SGHDT and CDR2 YYEEEE come from the germline V gene. The CDR3 length is 16 residues. The V end was cut by 4 bases, the J end by 3 bases, with 19 bases between. The CDR3 sequence: CASSPILGGADTEAFF. The CDR3 DNA follows: TGTGCCAGCAGCCCTATTCTGGGAGGGGCGGACACTGAAGCTTTCTTT.

The J gene is TRBJ2-2, the V gene TRBV5-1, with TRBD2 identical over 7 bases. The V segment lost 3 bases and the J segment 4 bases; nucleotides outside the gene matches: 9. Germline-derived CDR1 and CDR2 are SGHRS and YFSETQ. CDR3 length equals 16 residues. The CDR3 DNA reads TGCGCCAGCAGCTCCGGTGCGCCGGGAGGCACCGGGGAGCTGTTTTTT. Residues: CASSSGAPGGTGELFF.

The chain employs TRBV9 and TRBJ2-7; the match to TRBD1 covers 9 bases. This CDR3 is 14 amino acids long. Trimming cost V 2 bases and J 3 bases; bases outside gene matches: 3. Germline CDR1 reads SGDLS; CDR2 reads YYNGEE. This chain's CDR3 is CASSVGQGNYEQYF. CDR3 nucleotide sequence: TGTGCCAGCAGCGTTGGACAGGGGAACTACGAGCAGTACTTC.

The gene calls are TRBV19 and TRBJ1-4; D gene unclear. This CDR3 has 13 amino acids. Deletions cut 4 bases from V and 4 bases from J, with 7 bases between. Germline lookup yields CDR1 LNHDA and CDR2 SQIVND (reference sequence). CDR3 amino acids: CASSTGLNEKLFF. The CDR3 DNA follows: TGTGCCAGTAGTACAGGCCTTAATGAAAAACTGTTTTTT.

The chain uses TRBV7-2 and TRBJ1-5; D remains ambiguous. Germline V gene data show CDR1 as SGHTA and CDR2 as FQGNSA. The V end was cut by 0 bases, the J end by 4 bases, with 10 bases between. The CDR3 runs to 15 residues. For the CDR3, the DNA is TGTGCCAGCAGCTTAGCGGGTGGGCAGAATCAGCCCCAGCATTTT. Its translation is CASSLAGGQNQPQHF.

The V gene is TRBV29-1, the J gene TRBJ2-2; tentatively, D is TRBD2 (6 bases). Trimming shortened V by 6 bases and J by 1 base, and 9 bases separated the two germline ends. Germline V gene sequence: CDR1 SQVTM, CDR2 ANQGSEA. The length of the CDR3 is 13 residues. CDR3 in DNA: TGCAGCGTGGGGGACTGGAACACCGGGGAGCTGTTTTTT. Translation gives CSVGDWNTGELFF.

J is TRBJ1-1 and V is TRBV5-6; D may be TRBD1 (6 bases). V was cut by 5 bases and J by 11 bases, with 13 bases left in between. The CDR3 sequence is 11 residues long. Germline-derived CDR1 and CDR2 are SGHDT and YYEEEE. The DNA of the CDR3 is TGTGCCAGCAGTCTAACAGGGCCGGCTTTCTTT. Its translation: CASSLTGPAFF. The entire variable domain, with the rest obtained from reference TRBV5-6 and TRBJ1-1, is as follows: DAGVTQSPTHLIKTRGQQVTLRCSPKSGHDTVSWYQQALGQGPQFIFQYYEEEERQRGNFPDRFSGHQFPNYSSELNVNALLLGDSALYLCASSLTGPAFFGQGTRLTVV.